The 10 T cell receptor beta chains given below trace back to one sample, sequenced in a study of OX40 agonist ivuxolimab in advanced cancers. Libraries were prepared by immunoSEQ multiplex PCR; TCRdb keeps only in-frame clonotypes and omits some of them. This table holds under 95,000 clones, under 95% found once. The sequencing here drew on CD4+ or CD8+ T cells sorted from blood, taken in a trial of the OX40 agonist ivuxolimab. The receptors were sampled from an adult with an advanced solid tumor such as melanoma, head and neck, liver or kidney cancer.

The J gene is TRBJ2-1, the V gene TRBV6-6, with D maybe TRBD2 (6 bases). Germline values: CDR1 MNHNY, CDR2 SVGAGI (reference sequence). Trimming pared 7 bases from V and 6 bases from J, leaving 13 bases between. CDR3 length: 13 amino acids. The CDR3 loop reads CASKQRVGNEQFF. The CDR3 DNA is TGTGCCAGCAAGCAGCGGGTGGGCAATGAGCAGTTCTTC.

V gene TRBV30 combines with J gene TRBJ2-3; tentative D call: TRBD2 (6 bases). V was trimmed by 0 bases and J by 5 bases, leaving 9 bases between them. The CDR3 loop spans 13 amino acids. CDR1 GTSNPN and CDR2 SVGIG come from the germline V gene (reference sequence). CDR3 loop: CAWSVLAQDTQYF. DNA for the CDR3: TGTGCCTGGAGTGTACTAGCCCAAGATACGCAGTATTTT.

J is TRBJ2-7 and V is TRBV19, with 7 bases fitting TRBD2. Germline-derived CDR1 and CDR2 are LNHDA and SQIVND (reference sequence). There are 13 residues in the CDR3. Trimming removed 4 bases from V and 4 bases from J; junction bases left unmatched: 4. The CDR3 bases are TGTGCCAGTAGTACGTTCGGGGGGTACGAGCAGTACTTC. Translating gives CASSTFGGYEQYF.

The genes are TRBV27 and TRBJ1-5; the D is unclear. With 4 bases removed from V and 4 bases from J, the gap between germline ends came to 5 bases. CDR3 length: 12 residues. Germline V gene lookup returns CDR1 MNHEY and CDR2 SMNVEV (reference sequence). The CDR3 region is CASSSQNQPQHF. The CDR3 DNA follows: TGTGCCAGCAGTTCACAAAATCAGCCCCAGCATTTT.

The V and J genes are TRBV7-9 and TRBJ1-4; maybe TRBD1 (5 bases). CDR1 is SEHNR and CDR2 is FQNEAQ in the germline V gene (reference sequence). CDR3 length: 13 residues. V gave up 5 bases and J gave up 8 bases, with 12 bases separating them. CDR3 sequence reads: CASSPREGEKLFF. For the CDR3, the DNA is TGTGCCAGCAGCCCCAGGGAGGGAGAAAAACTGTTTTTT.

This rearrangement joins TRBV5-6 to TRBJ1-2; D remains ambiguous. The germline V gene encodes CDR1 SGHDT and CDR2 YYEEEE. V shed 0 bases and J shed 1 base, with 7 bases lying between them. The CDR3 has 14 residues. The CDR3 nucleotides are TGTGCCAGCAGCTTGGGGGAAGGTAACTATGGCTACACCTTC. It specifies CASSLGEGNYGYTF.

The V gene is TRBV30, the J gene TRBJ1-1, with a possible D match to TRBD1 (5 bases). Germline loops: CDR1 GTSNPN, CDR2 SVGIG (reference sequence). The CDR3 runs to 13 residues. Trimming took 2 bases from V and 2 from J, leaving 9 bases between them. CDR3 protein: CAWSWQGNTEAFF. The CDR3 coding sequence is TGTGCCTGGAGTTGGCAGGGAAACACTGAAGCTTTCTTT.

This chain links TRBV5-1 with TRBJ2-4; no clear D. The V and J ends lost 0 bases and 10 bases respectively, with 8 bases between them. This CDR3 has 12 amino acids. Germline V gene lookup returns CDR1 SGHRS and CDR2 YFSETQ. The CDR3 DNA reads TGCGCCAGCAGCTTGGGTGTGGGGATTCAGTACTTC. Translating gives CASSLGVGIQYF.

The chain employs TRBV7-3 and TRBJ2-1; D assignment may be TRBD1 or TRBD2 (5 bases each). The CDR3 sequence is 14 residues long. Trimming took off 0 bases at V and 6 bases at J, with 9 bases between the two ends. The germline V gene encodes CDR1 SGHTA and CDR2 FQGTGA. CDR3 residues: CASSLTWGTNEQFF. The CDR3 region has the DNA TGTGCCAGCAGCTTAACTTGGGGGACCAATGAGCAGTTCTTC.

The V gene is TRBV13, the J gene TRBJ2-1; TRBD2 matches at 9 bases. Unmatched junction bases numbered 14, after V lost 2 bases and J lost 3 bases. The CDR3 extends over 19 amino acids. Germline CDR1 PRHDT, CDR2 FYEKMQ (reference sequence). CDR3 nucleotides: TGTGCCAGCAGCTTAAGCCGGGAGGGGCTAGCGGGGATCTACAATGAGCAGTTCTTC. This codes for CASSLSREGLAGIYNEQFF.